The next 8 T cell receptor beta chains were all read from a single sample in a study of T cell clonality in common variable immunodeficiency. Points from the study as a whole: Reportedly, TCR beta sequences from common variable immunodeficiency showed fewer deletions and N-nucleotide insertions.

Antigens of these TCRs are unknown. Assay: immunoSEQ multiplex PCR; the TCRdb copy retains only in-frame clones and omits some. The sample is made up of about 18,000 clones, none counted only once. Source material: peripheral blood mononuclear cells. All receptors derive from a human donor with common variable immunodeficiency.

Regarding this clone: The read ends 3 residues before the CDR3 terminus; that terminus is restored from the germline J gene. V usage is TRBV7-6 and J usage is TRBJ2-7; possibly TRBD2 for D (6 bases). The CDR3 is 13 residues long. Looked up from germline, CDR1 is SGHVS and CDR2 is FNYEAQ. V was trimmed by 1 base and J by 3 bases, leaving 7 bases between them. The CDR3 spells CASSLETSYEQYF. The part of the CDR3 DNA that was read is TGTGCCAGCAGCTTAGAGACTAGCTACGAG.

There are many counts of this clone. The read is 3 residues too short to cover the CDR3 end, so that end is filled in from the germline J gene. The chain carries TRBV19 and TRBJ2-2; possibly TRBD1 for D (5 bases). Germline V gives CDR1 LNHDA, CDR2 SQIVND (reference sequence). V dropped 3 bases and J dropped 1 base, with 6 bases sitting between them. The CDR3 consists of 14 residues. The CDR3 DNA, read in part, is TGTGCCAGTAGTATCGACAGGAACACCGGGGAG. It is translated as CASSIDRNTGE. The whole CDR3 region reads CASSIDRNTGELFF.

The sample holds many counts of this clone. The sequence runs out 3 residues before the end of the CDR3; the remainder is reconstructed from the germline J gene. V is TRBV5-1 and J is TRBJ1-1, with D perhaps TRBD1 (5 bases). Germline V gene lookup returns CDR1 SGHRS and CDR2 YFSETQ. The CDR3 length is 13 residues. Trimming took off 4 bases at V and 0 bases at J, with 7 bases between the two ends. The CDR3 spells CASSVTVNTEAFF. The CDR3 DNA, read in part, is TGCGCCAGCAGCGTGACAGTGAACACTGAA.

There are many counts of this clone. From the germline J gene comes the end of the CDR3, since the read stops 3 residues before it. The rearrangement joins TRBV6-2 or TRBV6-3 to TRBJ2-7; 11 positions agree with TRBD2. Germline-derived CDR1 and CDR2 are MNHEY and SVGEGT. V lost 4 bases and J lost 0; bases outside the gene matches: 8. The CDR3 length is 17 residues. The sequenced CDR3 bases are TGTGCCAGCAGTTCCCGGGGACTAGCGGCCAGCTCCTACGAG. Protein product: CASSSRGLAASSYE. The full CDR3 reads CASSSRGLAASSYEQYF.

This clone occurred many times. The read halts 3 residues ahead of the CDR3 end, with the missing end drawn from the germline J gene. The V gene is TRBV18, the J gene TRBJ2-7; 7 bases line up with TRBD1. This CDR3 contains 14 residues. The V segment lost 4 bases and the J segment 1 base; nucleotides outside the gene matches: 4. The germline CDR1 and CDR2 sequences are KGHSH and LQKENI. CDR3: CASSRTGVSYEQYF. CDR3 bases read: TGTGCCAGCTCACGAACAGGGGTATCCTACGAG.

This clone was seen ten or more times. The CDR3 is CASSLSGTLGNEQFF. CDR3 bases read: TGTGCCAGCAGCCTTAGCGGAACCCTGGGCAATGAG. The V and J genes are TRBV7-2 and TRBJ2-1, with D possibly matching TRBD2 (6 bases). The read finishes 3 residues shy of the CDR3 end, and the germline J gene is used to complete it. Trimming cost V 5 bases and J 6 bases, with 17 bases left between them. The CDR3 sequence is 15 residues long. Germline V gene sequence: CDR1 SGHTA, CDR2 FQGNSA.

The sample holds a few counts of this clone. The CDR3 is cut off 3 residues early in the read; its end comes from the germline J gene. The rearrangement joins TRBV7-9 to TRBJ1-4; tentatively, D is TRBD1 (6 bases). Germline-derived CDR1 and CDR2 are SEHNR and FQNEAQ (reference sequence). CDR3 length equals 14 residues. V was cut by 0 bases and J by 7 bases, with 9 bases left in between. CDR3 in amino acids: CASSLARGGEKLFF. CDR3 DNA (partial): TGTGCCAGCAGCTTAGCCAGGGGCGGTGAAAAA.

The table lists this clone with many counts. Read coverage stops 3 residues before the CDR3 terminus; the germline J gene supplies the remainder. The rearrangement joins TRBV11-3 to TRBJ2-7; 7 bases align to TRBD1. The J segment lost 3 bases and the V segment lost 1 base, leaving 0 bases of the junction unmatched. The CDR3 runs to 13 residues. Germline lookup yields CDR1 SGHNT and CDR2 YENEEA. The CDR3 spells CASSLGTGYEQYF. CDR3 DNA, as far as it was read: TGTGCCAGCAGCTTAGGGACAGGCTACGAG.